The T cell receptor (beta chain) described here comes from a study of control samples from healthy donors and cancer patients. Trimming cost V 6 bases and J 3 bases; bases outside gene matches: 9. Germline V lookup: CDR1 SEHNR, CDR2 FQNEAQ (reference sequence). The CDR3 consists of 15 residues. Clones were sequenced by immunoSEQ multiplex PCR, and TCRdb holds only the in-frame ones, with some missing. The repertoire holds 65,000 to 100,000 clones, 90% to 95% seen once, with 17% in the top ten. This clone was seen only once. The source of this sequence is a middle-aged man in good health. This chain connects TRBV7-9 to TRBJ1-2; 8 positions match TRBD1. Sequencing input: blood. The CDR3 DNA follows: TGTGCCAGCAGTCTGGACAGGGCGGCAGACTATGGCTACACCTTC. Its protein is CASSLDRAADYGYTF.